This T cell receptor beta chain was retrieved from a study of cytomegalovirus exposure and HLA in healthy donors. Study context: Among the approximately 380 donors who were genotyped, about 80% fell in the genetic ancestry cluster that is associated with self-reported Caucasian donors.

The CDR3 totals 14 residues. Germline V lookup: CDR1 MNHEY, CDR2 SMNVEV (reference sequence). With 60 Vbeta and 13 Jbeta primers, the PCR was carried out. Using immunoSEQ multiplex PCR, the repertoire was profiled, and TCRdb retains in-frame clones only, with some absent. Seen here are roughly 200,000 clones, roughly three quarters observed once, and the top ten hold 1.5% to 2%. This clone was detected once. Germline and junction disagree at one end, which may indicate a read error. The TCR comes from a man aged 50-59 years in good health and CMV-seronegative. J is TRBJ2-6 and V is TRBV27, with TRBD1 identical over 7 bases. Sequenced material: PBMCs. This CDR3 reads CASSQGSGADVLTF. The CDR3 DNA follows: TGTGCCAGCTCACAGGGGTCCGGGGCCGACGTCCTGACTTTC.